This TCR beta chain was sequenced for a study of T cell responses to AZD1222 COVID-19 vaccine. Looking at the study overall: Recipients boosted at about 4 weeks or about 12 weeks are pooled. General study results and limits: Reportedly, close to half of spike-specific TCRs are directed against unmutated variant regions. Increased Spike-specific TCR breadth and depth were observed after two AZD1222 doses. Clonal diversity may have been underestimated, and the donors were mostly white British, with more females than males.

This clone was counted only a few times. The antigen is unknown. Trimming stripped 6 bases from V and 2 bases from J, with 8 bases between. The CDR3 length is 13 residues. Germline CDR1 MNHEY, CDR2 SMNVEV (reference sequence). Generated by immunoSEQ multiplex PCR, the TCRdb table keeps only in-frame clones and is missing some. The sample has 100,000 or so clones, just over 90% seen once. The gene calls are TRBV27 and TRBJ1-3; D is undetermined. Sample: peripheral blood, taken on day 0 of AZD1222 vaccination. The TCR was taken from an adult in good health. The CDR3 reads CASRGIAGNTIYF. DNA for the CDR3: TGTGCCAGCAGGGGGATAGCTGGAAACACCATATATTTT.